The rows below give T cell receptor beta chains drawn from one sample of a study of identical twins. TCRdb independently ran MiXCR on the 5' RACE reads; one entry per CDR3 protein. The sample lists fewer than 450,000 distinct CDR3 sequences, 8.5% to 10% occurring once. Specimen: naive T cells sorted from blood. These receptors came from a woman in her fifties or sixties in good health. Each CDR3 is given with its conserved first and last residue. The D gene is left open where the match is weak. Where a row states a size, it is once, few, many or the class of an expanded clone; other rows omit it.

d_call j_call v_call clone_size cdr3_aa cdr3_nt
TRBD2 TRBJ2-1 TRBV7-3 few CASSLVLAALSSYNEQFF TGTGCCAGCAGCTTAGTCCTAGCGGCCCTGAGCTCCTACAATGAGCAGTTCTTC
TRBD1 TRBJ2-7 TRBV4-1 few CASSHRQGEYEQYF TGCGCCAGCAGCCACCGACAGGGGGAATACGAGCAGTACTTC
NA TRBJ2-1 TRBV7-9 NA CASSLDALRNNEQFF TGTGCCAGCAGCTTAGACGCGTTGAGGAACAATGAGCAGTTCTTC
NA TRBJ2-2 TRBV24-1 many CATSDLPDGELFF TGTGCCACCAGTGATTTGCCGGACGGGGAGCTGTTTTTT
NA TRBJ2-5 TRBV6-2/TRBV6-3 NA CASSPGQNYQETQYF TGTGCCAGCAGCCCCGGACAGAACTACCAAGAGACCCAGTACTTC
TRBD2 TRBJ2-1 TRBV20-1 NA CSANSGSGGEQFF TGCAGTGCTAATAGCGGGAGCGGGGGTGAGCAGTTCTTC
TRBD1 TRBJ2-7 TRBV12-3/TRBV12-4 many CASSLGPRESGQGYYEQYF TGTGCCAGCAGTTTAGGGCCCCGGGAGTCGGGACAGGGATACTACGAGCAGTACTTC
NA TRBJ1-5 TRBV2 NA CASGAGHNQPQHF TGTGCCAGCGGAGCGGGTCACAATCAGCCCCAGCATTTT
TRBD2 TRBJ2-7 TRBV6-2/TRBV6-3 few CASSLAGAYYEQYF TGTGCCAGCAGCCTAGCGGGAGCATATTACGAGCAGTACTTC
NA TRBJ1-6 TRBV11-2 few CASSETRETNSPLHF TGTGCCAGCAGCGAAACGCGGGAGACTAATTCACCCCTCCACTTT
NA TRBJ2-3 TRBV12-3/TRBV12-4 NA CASSLPWGTDTQYF TGTGCCAGCAGCCTCCCCTGGGGCACAGATACGCAGTATTTT
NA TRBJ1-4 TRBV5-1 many CASSLVGPLGEKLFF TGCGCCAGCAGCTTGGTAGGACCCCTGGGTGAAAAACTGTTTTTT
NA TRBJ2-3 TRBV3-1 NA CASSQGTRKDTQYF TGTGCCAGCAGTCAAGGCACTAGGAAAGATACGCAGTATTTT
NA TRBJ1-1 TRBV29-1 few CSVEDEAGDRDTEAFF TGCAGCGTTGAAGATGAGGCAGGGGATAGAGACACTGAAGCTTTCTTT
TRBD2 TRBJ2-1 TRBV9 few CASSVAPSGAYNEQFF TGTGCCAGCAGCGTAGCCCCTAGCGGAGCCTACAATGAGCAGTTCTTC
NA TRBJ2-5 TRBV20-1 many CSARDLAIPQETQYF TGCAGTGCTAGAGATTTAGCCATACCCCAAGAGACCCAGTACTTC
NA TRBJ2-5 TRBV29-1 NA CSVEGYRAGSVETQYF TGCAGCGTTGAAGGGTACCGTGCGGGCTCCGTGGAGACCCAGTACTTC
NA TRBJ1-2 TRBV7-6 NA CASSLEHRVGYTF TGTGCCAGCAGCTTAGAGCACAGGGTCGGCTACACCTTC
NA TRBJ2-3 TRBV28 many CASSFRGPPNTQYF TGTGCCAGCAGTTTTAGGGGACCCCCAAATACGCAGTATTTT
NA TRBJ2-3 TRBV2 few CASRLATALADTQYF TGTGCCAGCAGGCTCGCTACCGCTCTCGCAGATACGCAGTATTTT
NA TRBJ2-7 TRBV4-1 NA CASSQDTGSYEQYF TGCGCCAGCAGCCAAGACACAGGGTCCTACGAGCAGTACTTC
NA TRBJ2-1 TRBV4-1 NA CASSPHPAAEQFF TGCGCCAGCAGCCCGCATCCTGCTGCTGAGCAGTTCTTC
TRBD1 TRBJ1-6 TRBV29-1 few CSVSDSTGGGSPLHF TGCAGCGTCTCAGACAGCACAGGGGGAGGATCACCCCTCCACTTT
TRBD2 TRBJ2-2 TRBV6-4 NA CASSAGLVPNTGELFF TGTGCCAGCAGTGCCGGACTAGTCCCGAACACCGGGGAGCTGTTTTTT
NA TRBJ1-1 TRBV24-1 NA CATRRGRSDTEAFF TGTGCCACCCGTCGGGGGCGGTCGGACACTGAAGCTTTCTTT
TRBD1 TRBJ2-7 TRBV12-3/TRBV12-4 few CASSWTGDPYEQYF TGTGCCAGCAGTTGGACAGGGGACCCCTACGAGCAGTACTTC
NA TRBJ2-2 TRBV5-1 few CASRKYTGNTGELFF TGCGCCAGCAGGAAATACACGGGCAACACCGGGGAGCTGTTTTTT
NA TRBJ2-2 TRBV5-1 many CASSLILQGGTGELFF TGCGCCAGCAGCTTGATTCTACAGGGAGGTACCGGGGAGCTGTTTTTT
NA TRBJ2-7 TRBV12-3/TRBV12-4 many CASSLEGGEQYF TGTGCCAGCAGTTTAGAAGGGGGCGAGCAGTACTTC
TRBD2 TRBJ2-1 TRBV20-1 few CSARISGRALDEQFF TGCAGTGCTAGAATTAGCGGGAGGGCCTTGGATGAGCAGTTCTTC
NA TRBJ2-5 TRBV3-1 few CASWTDQETQYF TGTGCCAGCTGGACAGACCAAGAGACCCAGTACTTC
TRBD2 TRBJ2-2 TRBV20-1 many CSARVGGVVAGENGELFF TGCAGTGCTAGAGTGGGGGGGGTAGTAGCGGGAGAGAACGGGGAGCTGTTTTTT
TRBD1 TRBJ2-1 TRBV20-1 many CSARDPPRQGADNEQFF TGCAGTGCTAGAGATCCTCCACGACAGGGGGCGGACAATGAGCAGTTCTTC
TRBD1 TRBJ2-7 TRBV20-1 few CSARGTGNYEQYF TGCAGTGCTAGAGGGACAGGGAACTACGAGCAGTACTTC
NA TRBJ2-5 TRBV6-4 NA CASNGWLDRDKETQYF TGTGCCAGCAACGGTTGGCTAGACCGAGATAAAGAGACCCAGTACTTC
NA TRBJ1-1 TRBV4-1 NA CASSLPGAGAFF TGCGCCAGCAGCCTCCCAGGGGCCGGAGCTTTCTTT
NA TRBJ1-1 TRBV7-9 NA CASSQGRGSEAFF TGTGCCAGCAGCCAGGGGAGGGGGTCTGAAGCTTTCTTT
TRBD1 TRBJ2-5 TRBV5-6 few CASSNDRARETQYF TGTGCCAGCAGCAATGACAGGGCTAGAGAGACCCAGTACTTC
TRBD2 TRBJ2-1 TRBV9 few CASSVSSGLNNEQFF TGTGCCAGCAGCGTATCTAGCGGGCTGAACAATGAGCAGTTCTTC
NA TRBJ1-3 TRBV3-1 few CASSQKPSGNTIYF TGTGCCAGCAGCCAAAAACCCTCTGGAAACACCATATATTTT
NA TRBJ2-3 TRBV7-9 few CASSQTGQSTDTQYF TGTGCCAGCAGCCAGACAGGCCAAAGCACAGATACGCAGTATTTT
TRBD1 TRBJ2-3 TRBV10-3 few CAIAGTASSTDTQYF TGTGCCATCGCCGGGACAGCTTCAAGCACAGATACGCAGTATTTT
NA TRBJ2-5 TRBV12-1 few CASSAGHSPRETQYF TGTGCCAGCAGCGCGGGACACTCTCCAAGAGAGACCCAGTACTTC